These 16 T cell receptor beta chains were all obtained from the same sample, sequenced in a study of T cells in Graves' hyperthyroidism and ophthalmopathy. Regions amplified from RNA transcripts were the TCR beta CDR3 regions. In the first-round RT-PCR of the TCR CDR3, the HTBI primer set was used. A single record per CDR3 protein comes from TCRdb applying MiXCR to the multiplex PCR reads. Of some 580,000 distinct CDR3 sequences in the sample, around 15% are singletons; the top ten hold 2.5% to 4%. Material for sequencing was blood. Receptors originate from a woman aged 40 to 50 with Graves' ophthalmopathy.

This clonotype was recorded many times. The V call is TRBV7-2, the J call TRBJ2-1; D not resolved. The germline V gene has CDR1 SGHTA and CDR2 FQGNSA. This CDR3 spans 12 amino acids. Trimming took 1 base from V and 12 from J, leaving 10 bases between them. This CDR3 is CASSLGLAPQFF. CDR3 coding DNA: TGTGCCAGCAGCTTAGGACTGGCCCCGCAGTTCTTC.

This clonotype was counted ten times or more. V and J are TRBV2 and TRBJ2-7; D tentatively fits TRBD1 or TRBD2 (5 bases each). V was cut by 0 bases and J by 5 bases, with 17 bases left in between. Germline V gives CDR1 SNHLY, CDR2 FYNNEI. CDR3 length equals 16 residues. The CDR3 spells CASSEASGGASNEQYF. The DNA for the CDR3 is TGTGCCAGCAGTGAAGCCTCTGGGGGAGCTAGCAACGAGCAGTACTTC.

This clonotype was seen repeatedly, ten times or more. V and J are TRBV2 and TRBJ2-3, with TRBD2 identical over 7 bases. CDR1 is SNHLY, CDR2 FYNNEI, per germline. V gave up 3 bases and J gave up 4 bases; unmatched junction bases: 16. The CDR3 runs 18 residues. The CDR3 nucleotides are TGTGCCAGCAGTGAGGCCCCGTCGGTGGGCGGGAGATCAGATACGCAGTATTTT. Its protein product is CASSEAPSVGGRSDTQYF.

This clonotype has only a few counts. V is TRBV20-1 and J is TRBJ2-3, with TRBD2 as a possible D gene (6 bases). Trimming took 4 bases from V and 1 from J, leaving 15 bases between them. CDR1 and CDR2 (germline): DFQATT, SNEGSKA (reference sequence). The CDR3 spans 15 residues. CDR3 sequence reads: CSAIPLALGTDTQYF. For the CDR3, the DNA is TGCAGTGCTATCCCCCTAGCGTTAGGCACAGATACGCAGTATTTT.

This clonotype was counted at least ten times. The chain is built from TRBV3-1 and TRBJ2-3, with 9 positions matching TRBD2. V lost 3 bases and J lost 6; bases outside the gene matches: 4. Germline CDR1 LGHDT, CDR2 YNNKEL (reference sequence). CDR3 length: 14 residues. CDR3 amino acids: CASSHSGSADTQYF. In DNA, the CDR3 is TGTGCCAGCAGCCATAGCGGGAGCGCTGATACGCAGTATTTT.

The chain joins TRBV6-5 to TRBJ2-3; possible D gene TRBD2, 6 bases. V was cut by 1 base and J by 2 bases, with 13 bases left in between. Germline CDR1 is MNHEY and CDR2 is SVGAGI. The CDR3 sequence is 16 residues long. The CDR3 region has the DNA TGTGCCAGCAGTTACTTTGCGGGGCCGAACACAGATACGCAGTATTTT. This gives the protein CASSYFAGPNTDTQYF.

In this sample, this clonotype turned up many times. In nucleotides, the CDR3 is TGTGCCAGCAGCCAGGGACGGACTAGCGGGAGGGCCAGGTACAATGAGCAGTTCTTC. It is translated as CASSQGRTSGRARYNEQFF. The V gene is TRBV28, the J gene TRBJ2-1; TRBD2 agrees at 15 bases. CDR1 and CDR2 (germline): MDHEN, SYDVKM. V shed 6 bases and J 4 bases; nucleotides not matched to a gene: 13. The CDR3 consists of 19 residues.

The chain links TRBV6-1 to TRBJ1-6, with 9 bases that match TRBD1. V lost 6 bases, J lost 4 bases, and 10 bases stayed unmatched. CDR3 length: 17 residues. CDR1 and CDR2 from the germline V gene are MNHNS and SASEGT. DNA for the CDR3: TGTGCCAGCAGCCGTTCTCGGACAGGGGCGTATAATTCACCCCTCCACTTT. This gives the protein CASSRSRTGAYNSPLHF.

The rearrangement uses TRBV14 and TRBJ2-5; TRBD1 aligns across 7 bases. This CDR3 is 16 amino acids long. Trimming cost V 1 base and J 1 base; bases outside gene matches: 6. Germline CDR1 SGHDN, CDR2 FVKESK. This chain's CDR3 is CASSQGDRNLQETQYF. DNA for the CDR3: TGTGCCAGCAGCCAAGGGGACAGAAATCTCCAAGAGACCCAGTACTTC.

In DNA, the CDR3 is TGCGCCAGCAGCCCCCTGCAGGGGGCGCGAACAGATACGCAGTATTTT. It translates to CASSPLQGARTDTQYF. The chain is built from TRBV5-1 and TRBJ2-3; 8 nucleotides agree with TRBD1. J was trimmed by 3 bases and V by 4 bases; bases with no gene match: 10. Germline-derived CDR1 and CDR2 are SGHRS and YFSETQ. CDR3 length: 16 residues.

The rearrangement links TRBV14 to TRBJ2-7; unclear D gene. Trimming pared 0 bases from V and 4 bases from J, leaving 25 bases between. The CDR3 is made up of 19 amino acids. Germline V lookup: CDR1 SGHDN, CDR2 FVKESK. The CDR3 loop reads CASSQDSAAWTGLRYEQYF. CDR3 in DNA: TGTGCCAGCAGCCAAGATAGTGCGGCCTGGACGGGTCTGAGGTACGAGCAGTACTTC. The whole variable domain, filled in from reference TRBV14 and TRBJ2-7, reads EAGVTQFPSHSVIEKGQTVTLRCDPISGHDNLYWYRRVMGKEIKFLLHFVKESKQDESGMPNNRFLAERTGGTYSTLKVQPAELEDSGVYFCASSQDSAAWTGLRYEQYFGPGTRLTVT.

This clonotype has just a few counts. The chain carries TRBV6-1 and TRBJ1-2; D gene unclear. CDR3 length: 13 residues. Deletions cut 6 bases from V and 6 bases from J, with 14 bases between. Germline loops: CDR1 MNHNS, CDR2 SASEGT. CDR3 in DNA: TGTGCCAGCAGCCCCTGGGGTGTGGATGGCTACACCTTC. Protein: CASSPWGVDGYTF.

This clonotype was observed a few times. The rearrangement joins TRBV4-1 to TRBJ1-1; tentative D call: TRBD1 (6 bases). The CDR3 runs to 14 residues. With 3 bases removed from V and 7 bases from J, the gap between germline ends came to 15 bases. In germline, CDR1 is MGHRA, CDR2 YSYEKL. For the CDR3, the DNA is TGCGCCAGCAGCCACGCCCCGGGGGCTAATGAAGCTTTCTTT. Protein: CASSHAPGANEAFF.

The J gene is TRBJ2-7, the V gene TRBV2, with 7 bases that match TRBD1. CDR1 is SNHLY, CDR2 FYNNEI, per germline. CDR3 length: 14 residues. J was trimmed by 6 bases and V by 0 bases; bases with no gene match: 5. The CDR3 DNA follows: TGTGCCAGCAGTGAAGCGAACAGGGGATCCGAGCAGTACTTC. As protein: CASSEANRGSEQYF.

This clonotype turned up a few times. A much larger clone differs from this one at a single base, so this may be a read error. This sequence joins TRBV12-3 or TRBV12-4 and TRBJ1-1; D remains unclear. The CDR3 is 15 amino acids. Trimming removed 2 bases at V and 2 bases at J, with 12 bases between. The CDR3: CASSLRLRPNTEAFF. DNA for the CDR3: TGTGCCAGCAGTTTAAGGTTGCGACCTAACACTGAAGCTTTCTTT.

This clonotype occurred many times. The rearrangement joins TRBV7-2 to TRBJ1-1; tentative D call: TRBD1 (6 bases). Germline lookup yields CDR1 SGHTA and CDR2 FQGNSA. The CDR3 has 13 amino acids. Trimming stripped 5 bases from V and 6 bases from J, with 13 bases between. CDR3 protein: CASSTGQRAEAFF. In DNA form, the CDR3 reads TGTGCCAGCAGCACCGGACAGCGAGCTGAAGCTTTCTTT.